A selection of T cell receptor beta chains follows, all from one sample in a study of identical twins. TCRdb processed the 5' RACE reads anew with MiXCR; each CDR3 protein has one entry. Of around 450,000 distinct CDR3 sequences listed, over 12% were seen once; the top ten hold about 0.52%. The same sample was also used in a study of yellow fever vaccine responses in identical twins.

Sequencing used CD4+ T cells sorted from blood. Receptors were obtained from a woman between 18 and 30 years old in good health. CDR3s include the opening cysteine and the closing phenylalanine or tryptophan. Each record gives: clone size, V gene, J gene, D gene, CDR3 protein, CDR3 DNA. A D gene is named only where the DNA matches it firmly. A row's size may be missing; if present it is once, few, many or a size class.

.	TRBV4-3	TRBJ2-7	TRBD2	CASSQSGSAYEQYF	TGCGCCAGCAGCCAGAGCGGGAGCGCCTACGAGCAGTACTTC
few	TRBV11-2	TRBJ2-2	.	CASKSGPNTGELFF	TGTGCCAGCAAGTCGGGCCCGAACACCGGGGAGCTGTTTTTT
.	TRBV7-9	TRBJ2-3	TRBD2	CASSLAPGSGSPDTQYF	TGTGCCAGCAGCTTAGCGCCCGGGAGCGGGAGCCCAGATACGCAGTATTTT
few	TRBV2	TRBJ2-7	.	CANSGVLAYEQYF	TGTGCCAACTCGGGAGTGCTAGCCTACGAGCAGTACTTC
few	TRBV12-3/TRBV12-4	TRBJ2-1	.	CASSFMIQYNEQFF	TGTGCCAGCAGTTTTATGATCCAGTACAATGAGCAGTTCTTC
many	TRBV7-9	TRBJ2-3	TRBD1	CASSGRQGPDTQYF	TGTGCCAGCAGCGGAAGACAGGGCCCGGATACGCAGTATTTT
.	TRBV9	TRBJ2-1	.	CASSGRGTPVGNEQFF	TGTGCCAGCAGCGGCCGTGGGACCCCGGTTGGGAATGAGCAGTTCTTC
.	TRBV7-2	TRBJ2-1	.	CASSEEGFEQFF	TGTGCCAGCAGTGAAGAGGGTTTTGAGCAGTTCTTC
few	TRBV6-1	TRBJ1-2	.	CASSENWGLGGYTF	TGTGCCAGCAGCGAAAACTGGGGGCTCGGTGGCTACACCTTC
.	TRBV3-1	TRBJ2-1	TRBD2	CASSLARSGGPNEQFF	TGTGCCAGCAGCCTCGCACGTAGCGGGGGCCCCAATGAGCAGTTCTTC
.	TRBV3-1	TRBJ2-1	TRBD2	CASRSAGEEQFF	TGTGCCAGCAGATCAGCGGGGGAGGAGCAGTTCTTC
.	TRBV6-1	TRBJ2-2	TRBD1	CASRAKTGAYTGELFF	TGTGCCAGCAGAGCTAAAACAGGGGCGTACACCGGGGAGCTGTTTTTT
.	TRBV20-1	TRBJ1-6	.	CSAVREGNSPLHF	TGCAGTGCTGTTAGGGAGGGTAATTCACCCCTCCACTTT
many	TRBV19	TRBJ2-1	TRBD1	CASSGTGAGFRNEQFF	TGTGCCAGTAGCGGCACAGGGGCGGGCTTTAGGAATGAGCAGTTCTTC
few	TRBV20-1	TRBJ2-7	.	CSARDSAYEQYF	TGCAGTGCTAGGGACAGCGCCTACGAGCAGTACTTC